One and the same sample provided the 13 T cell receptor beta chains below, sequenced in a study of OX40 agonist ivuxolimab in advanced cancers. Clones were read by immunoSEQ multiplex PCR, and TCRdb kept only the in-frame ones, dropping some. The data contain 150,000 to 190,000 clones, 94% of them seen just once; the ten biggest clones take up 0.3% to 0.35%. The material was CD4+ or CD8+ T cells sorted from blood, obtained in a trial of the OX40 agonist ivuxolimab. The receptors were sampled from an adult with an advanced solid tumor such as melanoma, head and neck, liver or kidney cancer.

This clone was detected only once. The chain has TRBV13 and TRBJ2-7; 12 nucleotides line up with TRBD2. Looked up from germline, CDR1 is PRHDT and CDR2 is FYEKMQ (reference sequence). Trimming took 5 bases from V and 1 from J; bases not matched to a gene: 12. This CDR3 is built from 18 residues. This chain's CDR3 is CASSPRRLAGGGSYEQYF. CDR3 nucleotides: TGTGCCAGCAGCCCGAGGCGGCTAGCGGGAGGGGGGTCCTACGAGCAGTACTTC.

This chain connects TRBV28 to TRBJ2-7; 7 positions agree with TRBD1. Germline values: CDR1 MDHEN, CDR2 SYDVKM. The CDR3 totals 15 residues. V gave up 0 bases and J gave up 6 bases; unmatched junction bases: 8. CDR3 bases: TGTGCCAGCAGTTTATGGACAGGGAGTCCCCTCGAGCAGTACTTC. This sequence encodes CASSLWTGSPLEQYF. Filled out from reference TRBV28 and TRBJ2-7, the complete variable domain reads DVKVTQSSRYLVKRTGEKVFLECVQDMDHENMFWYRQDPGLGLRLIYFSYDVKMKEKGDIPEGYSVSREKKERFSLILESASTNQTSMYLCASSLWTGSPLEQYFGPGTRLTVT.

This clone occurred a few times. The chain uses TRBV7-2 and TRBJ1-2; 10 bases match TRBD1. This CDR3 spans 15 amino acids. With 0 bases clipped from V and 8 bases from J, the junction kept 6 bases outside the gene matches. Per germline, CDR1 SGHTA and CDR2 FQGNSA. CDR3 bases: TGTGCCAGCAGCTTAGCAAGACAGGGGGCGGCAGGCTACACCTTC. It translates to CASSLARQGAAGYTF.

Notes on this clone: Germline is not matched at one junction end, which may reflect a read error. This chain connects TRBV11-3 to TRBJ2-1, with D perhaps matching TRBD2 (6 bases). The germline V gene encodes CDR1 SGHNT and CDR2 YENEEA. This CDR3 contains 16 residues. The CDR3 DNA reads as TGTGCCAGCAGCCTAGACTTGGGGGGCTCCTACAATGAGCAGTTCTTC. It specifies CASSLDLGGSYNEQFF.

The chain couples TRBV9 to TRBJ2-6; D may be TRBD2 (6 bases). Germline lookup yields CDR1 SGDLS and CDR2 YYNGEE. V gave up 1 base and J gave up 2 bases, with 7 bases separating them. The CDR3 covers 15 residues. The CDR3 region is CASSVTGAGANVLTF. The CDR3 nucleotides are TGTGCCAGCAGCGTAACGGGGGCTGGGGCCAACGTCCTGACTTTC.

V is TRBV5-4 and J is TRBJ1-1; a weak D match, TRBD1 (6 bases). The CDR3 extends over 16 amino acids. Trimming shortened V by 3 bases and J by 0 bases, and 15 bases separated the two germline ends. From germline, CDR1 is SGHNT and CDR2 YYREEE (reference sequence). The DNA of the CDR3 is TGTGCCAGCAGCTCCGCGGGGGGGGCAATGAACACTGAAGCTTTCTTT. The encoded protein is CASSSAGGAMNTEAFF.

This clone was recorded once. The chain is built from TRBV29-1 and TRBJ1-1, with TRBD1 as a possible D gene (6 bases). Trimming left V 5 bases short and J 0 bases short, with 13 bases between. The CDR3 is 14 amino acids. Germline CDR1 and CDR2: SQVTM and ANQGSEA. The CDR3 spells CSVRDTAMNTEAFF. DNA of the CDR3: TGCAGCGTTAGGGACACAGCAATGAACACTGAAGCTTTCTTT.

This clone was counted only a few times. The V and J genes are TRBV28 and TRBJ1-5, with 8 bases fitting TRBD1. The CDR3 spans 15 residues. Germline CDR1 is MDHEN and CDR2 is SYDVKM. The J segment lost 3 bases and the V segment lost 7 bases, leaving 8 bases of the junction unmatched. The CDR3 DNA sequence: TGTGCCAGCACCCTCAGGACAGGGTTCAATCAGCCCCAGCATTTT. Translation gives CASTLRTGFNQPQHF.

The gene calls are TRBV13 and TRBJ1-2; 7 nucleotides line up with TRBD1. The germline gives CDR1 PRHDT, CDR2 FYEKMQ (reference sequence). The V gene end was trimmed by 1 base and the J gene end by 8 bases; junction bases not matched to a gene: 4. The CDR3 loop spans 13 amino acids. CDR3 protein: CASSLDAGGGYTF. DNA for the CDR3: TGTGCCAGCAGCTTAGATGCAGGGGGGGGCTACACCTTC. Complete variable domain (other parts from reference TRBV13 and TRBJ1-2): AAGVIQSPRHLIKEKRETATLKCYPIPRHDTVYWYQQGPGQDPQFLISFYEKMQSDKGSIPDRFSAQQFSDYHSELNMSSLELGDSALYFCASSLDAGGGYTFGSGTRLTVV.

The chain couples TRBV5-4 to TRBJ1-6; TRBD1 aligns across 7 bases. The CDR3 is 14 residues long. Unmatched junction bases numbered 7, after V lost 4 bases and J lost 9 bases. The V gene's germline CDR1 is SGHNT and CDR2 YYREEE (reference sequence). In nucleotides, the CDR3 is TGTGCCAGCAGCCGCGGACAGGTGATTTCACCCCTCCACTTT. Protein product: CASSRGQVISPLHF.

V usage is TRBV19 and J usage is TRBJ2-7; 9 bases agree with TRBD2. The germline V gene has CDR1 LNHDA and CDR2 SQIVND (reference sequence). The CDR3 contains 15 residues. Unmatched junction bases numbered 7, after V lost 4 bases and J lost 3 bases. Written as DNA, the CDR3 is TGTGCCAGTAGTAGCTACGGGACTAGCAACTACGAGCAGTACTTC. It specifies CASSSYGTSNYEQYF.

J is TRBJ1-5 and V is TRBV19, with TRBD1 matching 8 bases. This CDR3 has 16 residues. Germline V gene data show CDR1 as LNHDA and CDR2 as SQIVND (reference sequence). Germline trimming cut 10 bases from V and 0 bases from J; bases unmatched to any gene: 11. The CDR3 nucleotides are TGTGCCACCGTTTCAGGGGGCACTTATAGCAATCAGCCCCAGCATTTT. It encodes CATVSGGTYSNQPQHF.

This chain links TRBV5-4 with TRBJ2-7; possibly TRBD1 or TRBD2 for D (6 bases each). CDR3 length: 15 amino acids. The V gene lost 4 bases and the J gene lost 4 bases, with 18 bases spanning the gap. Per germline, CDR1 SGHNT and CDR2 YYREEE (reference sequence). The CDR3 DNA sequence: TGTGCCAGCAGCCCCTCCGGGGGCTTGAGGTACGAGCAGTACTTC. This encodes CASSPSGGLRYEQYF.